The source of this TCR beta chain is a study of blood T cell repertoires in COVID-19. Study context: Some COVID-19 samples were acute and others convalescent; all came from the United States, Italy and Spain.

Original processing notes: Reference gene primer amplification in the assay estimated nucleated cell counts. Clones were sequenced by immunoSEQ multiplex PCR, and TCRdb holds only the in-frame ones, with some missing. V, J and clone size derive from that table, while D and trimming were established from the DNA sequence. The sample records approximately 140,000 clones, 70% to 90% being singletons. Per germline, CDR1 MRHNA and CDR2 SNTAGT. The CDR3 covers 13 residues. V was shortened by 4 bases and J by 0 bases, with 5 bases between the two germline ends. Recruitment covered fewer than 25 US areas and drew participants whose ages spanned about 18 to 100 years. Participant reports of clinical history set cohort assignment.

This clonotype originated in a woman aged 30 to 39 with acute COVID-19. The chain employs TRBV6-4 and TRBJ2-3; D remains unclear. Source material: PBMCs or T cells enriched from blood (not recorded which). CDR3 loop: CASSARSTDTQYF. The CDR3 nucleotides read TGTGCCAGCAGTGCCAGAAGCACAGATACGCAGTATTTT.